The 21 T cell receptor beta chains below were found in one sample sequenced in a study of tumor-infiltrating lymphocytes in primary liver carcinoma (dated by TCRdb to between 2016 and 2019). The instrument was an Illumina HiSeq 2500. Using a constant-region primer and ProtoScript II reverse transcriptase, TCRbeta-specific cDNA was reverse-transcribed from 500 ng total RNA. TCRbeta libraries were built with three nested multiplex PCR rounds, a slightly modified ARM-PCR procedure. Each of the first two PCR rounds ran for about 11 cycles using multiplex TRBV1-TRBV30 forward primers together with a Cbeta reverse primer. TCRdb reprocessed the public reads (quality trimming at Q25 with fastp, clone calling with MiXCR) and kept in-frame beta chains. Merged by CDR3 protein, the rows form single entries marked with the most common genes and DNA. The sample has fewer than 350,000 distinct CDR3 sequences on record, about 62% of them singletons. In total, the top ten clones hold roughly 9% of the sample.

Blood RNA was extracted from unsorted whole blood using TRIzol reagent, and germline DNA was obtained with the DNeasy Blood & Tissue kit. The material sequenced was peripheral blood. Every receptor here comes from a middle-aged man with primary liver carcinoma and hepatitis B virus infection.

About this clonotype: A read error may explain this, as a much larger clone is one base away. The gene calls are TRBV29-1 and TRBJ2-5; 10 bases are a match to TRBD2. With 8 bases clipped from V and 2 bases from J, the junction kept 2 bases outside the gene matches. This CDR3 region has 12 residues. The germline CDR1 and CDR2 sequences are SQVTM and ANQGSEA. The CDR3 region is CSISGGQETQYF. The CDR3, as DNA: TGCAGCATTAGCGGGGGGCAAGAGACCCAGTACTTC.

A word on this clonotype: A read error may explain this, as a much larger clone is one base away. The V gene is TRBV6-2 or TRBV6-3, the J gene TRBJ2-5; tentatively, D is TRBD1 (5 bases). This CDR3 comprises 15 residues. Germline V lookup: CDR1 MNHEY, CDR2 SVGEGT. Here the CDR3 reads CANSYGQGKVETQYF. In DNA, the CDR3 is TGTGCCAACAGTTACGGGCAGGGAAAAGTGGAGACCCAGTACTTC.

This chain connects TRBV6-1 to TRBJ2-7, with D possibly matching TRBD1 (5 bases). CDR3 size: 13 residues. Per germline, CDR1 MNHNS and CDR2 SASEGT. Trimming removed 7 bases at V and 4 bases at J, with 14 bases between. The DNA of the CDR3 is TGTGCCAGCACTTTCAGGGAACGATACGAGCAGTACTTC. Translated: CASTFRERYEQYF.

A word on this clonotype: The CDR3 does not end in the conserved phenylalanine or tryptophan, so this is likely a read error. The J gene is TRBJ2-7, the V gene TRBV29-1, with no clear D. The CDR3 extends over 15 amino acids. Trimming pared 4 bases from V and 2 bases from J, leaving 18 bases between. Germline V CDR1 and CDR2: SQVTM, ANQGSEA. CDR3 DNA sequence: TGCAGCGTTGGGCCAGACTCCTCGTGGACCTACGAGCAGTACCTC. It specifies CSVGPDSSWTYEQYL.

The chain is built from TRBV12-3 or TRBV12-4 and TRBJ2-3; D gene ambiguous. V was shortened by 11 bases and J by 2 bases, with 14 bases between the two germline ends. The CDR3 totals 13 residues. The CDR3 loop reads CAAGQSNTDTQYF. In DNA, the CDR3 is TGTGCCGCCGGGCAGTCCAACACAGATACGCAGTATTTT.

Of note for this clonotype: No conserved phenylalanine or tryptophan ends this CDR3, so it is likely a read error. J is TRBJ1-2 and V is TRBV4-3; D ambiguous. CDR3 length equals 15 residues. From germline, CDR1 is LGHNA and CDR2 YSLEER. CDR3 DNA sequence: TGCGCCAGCAGCCATGGAGTTGAGCGGAACTACGGCTACACCTTA. Encoded protein: CASSHGVERNYGYTL.

The chain joins TRBV5-4 to TRBJ2-2; 7 bases are a match to TRBD2. The V gene's germline CDR1 is SGHNT and CDR2 YYREEE (reference sequence). Unmatched junction bases numbered 10, after V lost 4 bases and J lost 7 bases. The CDR3 has 15 amino acids. This CDR3 reads CASSRSGIVGGELFF. DNA of the CDR3: TGTGCCAGCAGCCGAAGCGGGATCGTCGGCGGGGAGCTGTTTTTT.

This sequence joins TRBV4-1 and TRBJ1-5; possible D gene TRBD1, 5 bases. Near its end, the DNA agrees better with TRBJ2-3, so the J call may be wrong. The CDR3 length is 16 residues. The V gene's germline CDR1 is MGHRA and CDR2 YSYEKL. CDR3: CASSQDDSHSNQPQYF. The CDR3 nucleotides are TGCGCCAGCAGCCAAGATGACAGCCATAGCAATCAGCCCCAGTATTTT.

The V gene is TRBV6-4, the J gene TRBJ2-7, with 13 bases aligning to TRBD2. J was trimmed by 9 bases and V by 4 bases; bases with no gene match: 9. Germline V gene sequence: CDR1 MRHNA, CDR2 SNTAGT. The CDR3 has 15 residues. The CDR3 loop reads CASSALAGGPGGQYF. The DNA for the CDR3 is TGTGCCAGCAGTGCACTAGCGGGAGGGCCAGGGGGGCAGTACTTC.

The CDR3 is CASSPPILSSHNEQFF. CDR3 nucleotides: TGTGCCAGCAGTCCCCCTATCTTAAGTTCCCACAATGAGCAGTTCTTC. The chain uses TRBV6-2 or TRBV6-3 and TRBJ2-1, with D hard to call. CDR3 size: 16 residues. CDR1 MNHEY and CDR2 SVGEGT come from the germline V gene. Trimming cost V 5 bases and J 5 bases, with 19 bases left between them.

The V gene is TRBV12-3 or TRBV12-4, the J gene TRBJ1-2, with D tentatively TRBD1 (6 bases). The CDR3 is 14 amino acids. Trimming removed 3 bases from V and 7 bases from J, with 15 bases in between. DNA of the CDR3: TGTGCCAGCAGTTTGATGAGGGGGGTAAGTGGCTACACCTTC. Encoded protein: CASSLMRGVSGYTF.

This clonotype was recorded at least ten times. The chain couples TRBV6-1 to TRBJ2-1; 9 nucleotides agree with TRBD2. Germline V gene lookup returns CDR1 MNHNS and CDR2 SASEGT. V lost 10 bases to trimming and J lost 2 bases; unmatched junction nucleotides: 9. The CDR3 extends over 15 amino acids. The CDR3 is CATLAGAPAYNEQFF. CDR3 DNA: TGTGCCACCTTAGCGGGAGCGCCGGCCTACAATGAGCAGTTCTTC.

This chain connects TRBV7-8 to TRBJ2-2; TRBD2 might be the D (5 bases). CDR1 and CDR2 from the germline V gene are SGHVS and FQNEAQ. The V end was cut by 0 bases, the J end by 4 bases, with 12 bases between. CDR3 length equals 16 residues. This CDR3 is CASSLALMGSTGELFF. The CDR3 DNA reads as TGTGCCAGCAGCTTAGCGCTCATGGGGAGCACCGGGGAGCTGTTTTTT.

About this clonotype itself: Because it lacks the conserved phenylalanine or tryptophan at the end, this CDR3 is likely a read error. Here the CDR3 DNA reads TGTGCCAGCAGCCCCAGACAGGGTGGGGAAAAACTGTTTATT. This gives the protein CASSPRQGGEKLFI. The chain is built from TRBV5-4 and TRBJ1-4; 7 bases are shared with TRBD1. The V and J ends lost 4 bases and 8 bases, in that order; junction bases with no gene match: 8. There are 14 residues in the CDR3. CDR1 and CDR2 from the germline V gene are SGHNT and YYREEE (reference sequence).

With regard to this clonotype: The junction departs from germline at one end; a sequencing error may be responsible. The chain joins TRBV6-6 to TRBJ2-5; D is undetermined. CDR3 length: 14 residues. From germline, CDR1 is MNHNY and CDR2 SVGAGI (reference sequence). The CDR3 reads CASSYSYTKEIQYF. The CDR3 DNA reads as TGTGCCAGCAGTTACAGCTATACCAAAGAGATCCAGTACTTC.

V usage is TRBV6-5 and J usage is TRBJ1-5; D is perhaps TRBD1 (5 bases). V gave up 6 bases and J gave up 0 bases, with 12 bases separating them. This CDR3 is 15 amino acids long. CDR1 is MNHEY and CDR2 is SVGAGI in the germline V gene. The DNA for the CDR3 is TGTGCCAGCAGGATCGGGGGTGTTAGCAATCAGCCCCAGCATTTT. Protein: CASRIGGVSNQPQHF.

The chain is built from TRBV25-1 and TRBJ2-1, with 9 bases aligning to TRBD1. V lost 4 bases and J lost 2; bases outside the gene matches: 3. This CDR3 is built from 15 residues. The germline V gene encodes CDR1 MGHDK and CDR2 SYGVNS. Written as DNA, the CDR3 is TGTGCCAGCAGTGGGGACAGGGAGACCTACAATGAGCAGTTCTTC. Translating gives CASSGDRETYNEQFF. Full variable domain (rest looked up from reference TRBV25-1 and TRBJ2-1): EADIYQTPRYLVIGTGKKITLECSQTMGHDKMYWYQQDPGMELHLIHYSYGVNSTEKGDLSSESTVSRIRTEHFPLTLESARPSHTSQYLCASSGDRETYNEQFFGPGTRLTVL.

This clonotype was picked up many times. The chain uses TRBV5-4 and TRBJ2-3; TRBD1 matches at 7 bases. Germline V gene sequence: CDR1 SGHNT, CDR2 YYREEE (reference sequence). V trimming: 1 base; J trimming: 6 bases; junction bases outside the gene matches: 5. This CDR3 has 14 amino acids. The CDR3 region is CASSLTLTGDTQYF. The CDR3 DNA follows: TGTGCCAGCAGCTTGACTCTGACAGGGGATACGCAGTATTTT.

The chain links TRBV7-9 to TRBJ2-2, with D possibly being TRBD2 (5 bases). The CDR3 runs 15 residues. Germline V CDR1 and CDR2: SEHNR, FQNEAQ (reference sequence). V shed 5 bases and J shed 4 bases, with 14 bases lying between them. The CDR3 loop is CASSRAAVLTGELFF. CDR3 nucleotide sequence: TGTGCCAGCAGCCGAGCAGCGGTTCTCACCGGGGAGCTGTTTTTT.

As to this clonotype: A much larger clone lies one base from this, so it may be a read error. CDR3 amino acids: CTSRKTGNPQHF. CDR3 bases: TGTACCAGCAGGAAGACAGGGAACCCCCAGCATTTT. J is TRBJ1-5 and V is TRBV6-6, with 7 positions matching TRBD1. The CDR3 sequence is 12 residues long. CDR1 MNHNY and CDR2 SVGAGI come from the germline V gene (reference sequence).

As for this clonotype: A read error may produce the germline difference seen at one junction end. The genes are TRBV29-1 and TRBJ2-6; weak D call: TRBD1 (5 bases). Germline values: CDR1 SQVTM, CDR2 ANQGSEA. The CDR3 length is 13 residues. The CDR3, as DNA: TGCAGCGTCACGGGCTCTGGGGCCAACGTACTGGCTTTC. Translation gives CSVTGSGANVLAF. Looking up the rest from reference TRBV29-1 and TRBJ2-6 gives the full variable domain: SAVISQKPSRDICQRGTSLTIQCQVDSQVTMMFWYRQQPGQSLTLIATANQGSEATYESGFVIDKFPISRPNLTFSTLTVSNMSPEDSSIYLCSVTGSGANVLAFGAGSRLTVL.